The next 32 T cell receptor beta chains were all read from a single sample in a study of blood T cell repertoires in COVID-19. Clones were sequenced by immunoSEQ multiplex PCR, and TCRdb holds only the in-frame ones, with some missing. The repertoire holds around 200,000 clones, with more than 85% as singletons. Sequencing was performed on peripheral blood. The origin of the receptors is a woman older than 75 in a cohort sampled during active or convalescent COVID-19.

The rearrangement links TRBV5-5 to TRBJ1-3; D is perhaps TRBD1 (5 bases). This CDR3 spans 15 amino acids. V gave up 1 base and J gave up 0 bases, with 8 bases separating them. Germline V gene data show CDR1 as SGHKS and CDR2 as YYEKEE (reference sequence). CDR3 coding DNA: TGTGCCAGCAGCTTGAGGGGCAACTCTGGAAACACCATATATTTT. This sequence encodes CASSLRGNSGNTIYF.

The table lists this clone with a count of one. V is TRBV7-9 and J is TRBJ2-7, with 7 bases matching TRBD1. Germline V lookup: CDR1 SEHNR, CDR2 FQNEAQ (reference sequence). The CDR3 sequence is 15 residues long. V trimming: 5 bases; J trimming: 0 bases; junction bases outside the gene matches: 7. Here the CDR3 DNA reads TGTGCCAGCAGCCACAGGGGCCCTAGCTCCTACGAGCAGTACTTC. This translates into CASSHRGPSSYEQYF. The full variable domain, completed using reference TRBV7-9 and TRBJ2-7, is DTGVSQNPRHKITKRGQNVTFRCDPISEHNRLYWYRQTLGQGPEFLTYFQNEAQLEKSRLLSDRFSAERPKGSFSTLEIQRTEQGDSAMYLCASSHRGPSSYEQYFGPGTRLTVT.

The chain is built from TRBV24-1 and TRBJ2-7; D might be TRBD1 (6 bases). The CDR3 length is 20 residues. V lost 2 bases to trimming and J lost 3 bases, with 28 bases between them. From germline, CDR1 is KGHDR and CDR2 SFDVKD. The chain's CDR3 is CATSDCNRDKHRTVHYEQYV. The CDR3, as DNA: TGTGCCACCAGTGATTGTAACCGGGACAAACACAGAACCGTTCACTACGAGCAGTACGTC.

The chain recombines TRBV27 with TRBJ2-7; TRBD1 might be the D (6 bases). V was trimmed by 6 bases and J by 1 base, leaving 13 bases between them. The CDR3 sequence is 14 residues long. Germline V gene data show CDR1 as MNHEY and CDR2 as SMNVEV (reference sequence). For the CDR3, the DNA is TGTGCCAGCAGGAGGGCAGGGGAGTCCTACGAGCAGTACTTC. Amino acids: CASRRAGESYEQYF.

V usage is TRBV4-1 and J usage is TRBJ2-5, with D possibly matching TRBD2 (6 bases). The V gene's germline CDR1 is MGHRA and CDR2 YSYEKL. The CDR3 is 16 amino acids. V shed 2 bases and J shed 0 bases, with 13 bases lying between them. CDR3 loop: CASSQPGLGNQETQYF. CDR3 in DNA: TGCGCCAGCAGCCAACCGGGACTGGGAAACCAAGAGACCCAGTACTTC.

The gene calls are TRBV5-8 and TRBJ2-1; possibly TRBD1 for D (5 bases). Trimming left V 1 base short and J 5 bases short, with 13 bases between. Germline lookup yields CDR1 SGHTS and CDR2 YDEGEE. The CDR3 spans 15 residues. In DNA form, the CDR3 reads TGTGCCAGCAGCTTGCTCACAGGCCTAAACAATGAGCAGTTCTTC. Its translation: CASSLLTGLNNEQFF.

A single count supports this clone. The chain uses TRBV13 and TRBJ2-1; 7 bases are shared with TRBD2. The V gene end was trimmed by 5 bases and the J gene end by 2 bases; junction bases not matched to a gene: 12. Germline V gene sequence: CDR1 PRHDT, CDR2 FYEKMQ (reference sequence). The CDR3 totals 17 residues. The CDR3 spells CASSPLSRTRAYNEQFF. Here the CDR3 DNA reads TGTGCCAGCAGCCCCCTCTCGAGGACTAGAGCCTACAATGAGCAGTTCTTC. The full variable domain, with the rest looked up from reference TRBV13 and TRBJ2-1, is AAGVIQSPRHLIKEKRETATLKCYPIPRHDTVYWYQQGPGQDPQFLISFYEKMQSDKGSIPDRFSAQQFSDYHSELNMSSLELGDSALYFCASSPLSRTRAYNEQFFGPGTRLTVL.

Note on this clone: The junction differs from germline at one of its ends, possibly a read error. The chain is built from TRBV7-7 and TRBJ1-5; 8 bases align to TRBD1. Germline CDR1 SSHAT, CDR2 FNYEAQ (reference sequence). The CDR3 totals 15 residues. The CDR3 here is CASSSRQGRGQPQHF. The CDR3 DNA sequence: TGTGCTAGCAGCTCGCGACAGGGGAGGGGGCAGCCCCAGCATTTT.

This chain connects TRBV7-9 to TRBJ2-2; 7 bases match TRBD1. V gave up 5 bases and J gave up 5 bases; unmatched junction bases: 5. The germline gives CDR1 SEHNR, CDR2 FQNEAQ (reference sequence). The length of the CDR3 is 14 residues. CDR3 amino acids: CASSGTATTGELFF. The DNA of the CDR3 is TGTGCCAGCAGCGGGACAGCAACGACCGGGGAGCTGTTTTTT.

V is TRBV7-2 and J is TRBJ2-7; possibly TRBD2 for D (6 bases). The germline V gene has CDR1 SGHTA and CDR2 FQGNSA. The CDR3 has 16 residues. Trimming shortened V by 5 bases and J by 4 bases, and 21 bases separated the two germline ends. The CDR3 region is CASSPSHAASVYEQYF. The CDR3 bases are TGTGCCAGCAGCCCAAGTCATGCAGCTAGCGTATACGAGCAGTACTTC.

The V gene is TRBV4-1, the J gene TRBJ1-2; 7 bases agree with TRBD1. Losses at the gene ends were 2 bases for V and 4 bases for J; bases not matched to a gene: 4. CDR1 and CDR2 (germline): MGHRA, YSYEKL. CDR3 length: 14 amino acids. The CDR3 loop reads CASSQRQGFYGYTF. The CDR3 DNA is TGCGCCAGCAGCCAAAGACAGGGTTTCTATGGCTACACCTTC.

This chain connects TRBV15 to TRBJ2-3; possible D gene TRBD2, 6 bases. Between the trimmed V and J ends, which lost 0 bases and 0 bases, there was a span of 10 bases. Per germline, CDR1 LNHNV and CDR2 YYDKDF (reference sequence). CDR3 length equals 16 residues. CDR3 in amino acids: CATSRDQGLSTDTQYF. The CDR3 DNA reads as TGTGCCACCAGCAGAGACCAAGGACTAAGCACAGATACGCAGTATTTT.

The chain uses TRBV5-1 and TRBJ1-2; possibly TRBD1 for D (6 bases). Per the germline V gene, CDR1 is SGHRS and CDR2 is YFSETQ. CDR3 length equals 16 residues. The ends were cut back, 5 bases at V and 4 bases at J, with 21 bases in the middle. In DNA, the CDR3 is TGCGCCAGCAGGGCCCATGCACAACAGGGTTCCTATGGCTACACCTTC. Protein: CASRAHAQQGSYGYTF.

V usage is TRBV5-5 and J usage is TRBJ2-7; 10 nucleotides align to TRBD2. V lost 0 bases, J lost 3 bases, and 6 bases stayed unmatched. The CDR3 sequence is 16 residues long. Germline CDR1 SGHKS, CDR2 YYEKEE (reference sequence). This CDR3 reads CASSLVLSSGSYEQYV. The CDR3 DNA reads TGTGCCAGCAGCTTGGTTTTGTCTAGCGGGAGCTACGAGCAGTACGTC.

The chain uses TRBV7-2 and TRBJ2-2; no clear D. CDR3 size: 14 residues. V was clipped by 5 bases and J by 1 base, with 8 bases between them. CDR1 is SGHTA and CDR2 is FQGNSA in the germline V gene. In DNA form, the CDR3 reads TGTGCCAGCAGCCCAACTTTGAACACCGGGGAGCTGTTTTTT. Translated: CASSPTLNTGELFF.

The V call is TRBV2, the J call TRBJ1-6, with D possibly matching TRBD1 (5 bases). The CDR3 length is 14 residues. Germline CDR1 and CDR2: SNHLY and FYNNEI. Trimming took 7 bases from V and 7 from J, leaving 14 bases between them. The CDR3 sequence: CASKIGRENSPLHF. CDR3 bases: TGTGCCAGCAAGATAGGCAGGGAAAATTCACCCCTCCACTTT.

This rearrangement joins TRBV19 to TRBJ2-7; TRBD1 matches 9 bases. V was pared by 6 bases and J by 6 bases, with 12 bases of the junction left unmatched. CDR1 and CDR2 (germline): LNHDA, SQIVND (reference sequence). This CDR3 is built from 15 residues. DNA of the CDR3: TGTGCCAGTAGGAACACCGGGACAGGGTCTCTCGAGCAGTACTTC. It is translated as CASRNTGTGSLEQYF.

The rearrangement links TRBV5-8 to TRBJ1-3; 8 nucleotides line up with TRBD1. This CDR3 has 15 amino acids. J lost 4 bases, V lost 5 bases, and 8 bases had no gene match. Germline CDR1 SGHTS, CDR2 YDEGEE. CDR3 in amino acids: CASSFTGGTGNTIYF. As DNA, the CDR3 is TGTGCCAGCAGTTTTACAGGGGGAACGGGAAACACCATATATTTT.

The chain combines TRBV6-5 with TRBJ1-2, with TRBD1 matching over 9 bases. This CDR3 has 14 amino acids. Germline trimming cut 5 bases from V and 10 bases from J; bases unmatched to any gene: 11. The germline V gene has CDR1 MNHEY and CDR2 SVGAGI. The CDR3 sequence: CASSQTGGAVDYTF. In nucleotides, the CDR3 is TGTGCCAGCAGTCAAACAGGGGGCGCGGTCGACTACACCTTC.

V and J are TRBV2 and TRBJ1-4, with TRBD1 matching over 7 bases. The CDR3 loop spans 15 amino acids. From germline, CDR1 is SNHLY and CDR2 FYNNEI. The trim removed 6 bases at V and 8 bases at J, leaving 12 bases unmatched. CDR3 in DNA: TGTGCCAGCAGGCAGACGACAGGGAATGGCGAAAAACTGTTTTTT. It translates to CASRQTTGNGEKLFF.

The V call is TRBV5-1, the J call TRBJ2-3; 10 bases match TRBD2. Trimming cost V 0 bases and J 1 base; bases outside gene matches: 5. Germline V CDR1 and CDR2: SGHRS, YFSETQ. The CDR3 has 17 amino acids. In DNA, the CDR3 is TGCGCCAGCAGCTTGGGTGTAGCGGGAGGAGGCACAGATACGCAGTATTTT. Its translation is CASSLGVAGGGTDTQYF.

This rearrangement joins TRBV6-1 to TRBJ1-1; D is uncertain. The length of the CDR3 is 13 residues. Trimming removed 7 bases from V and 0 bases from J, with 9 bases in between. CDR1 and CDR2 (germline): MNHNS, SASEGT. CDR3 in DNA: TGTGCCAGCACTATCCCGTTGAACACTGAAGCTTTCTTT. The encoded protein is CASTIPLNTEAFF.

This clone has more than one count but fewer than ten. This chain uses TRBV7-2 with TRBJ2-3; D call uncertain. Germline V CDR1 and CDR2: SGHTA, FQGNSA. Trimming cost V 1 base and J 7 bases, with 15 bases left between them. The CDR3 is 15 residues long. The CDR3 DNA is TGTGCCAGCAGCTTAGATGGGCCAGCTCGTAATACGCAGTATTTT. Translated: CASSLDGPARNTQYF.

The J gene is TRBJ2-7, the V gene TRBV9; perhaps TRBD2 as D (6 bases). Trimming left V 0 bases short and J 4 bases short, with 14 bases between. The CDR3 runs 15 residues. From germline, CDR1 is SGDLS and CDR2 YYNGEE. CDR3 region: CASSVGVTRDYEQYF. The DNA for the CDR3 is TGTGCCAGCAGCGTAGGGGTGACTAGGGATTACGAGCAGTACTTC.

The chain carries TRBV12-3 or TRBV12-4 and TRBJ2-1, with a tentative D call TRBD1 (7 bases). This CDR3 is built from 13 residues. The germline V and J ends were trimmed by 7 bases and 9 bases, with 16 bases remaining between them. The DNA of the CDR3 is TGTGCCAGCACCCCCAGGGGGGTTTCTGAGCAGTTCTTC. Protein product: CASTPRGVSEQFF.

The V gene is TRBV7-2, the J gene TRBJ2-7; D not resolved. CDR3 size: 13 residues. Germline V gives CDR1 SGHTA, CDR2 FQGNSA. V was pared by 3 bases and J by 5 bases, with 11 bases between. The CDR3 nucleotides read TGTGCCAGCAGCTTTCGGAGAGTGGACGAGCAGTACTTC. Its protein product is CASSFRRVDEQYF.

There are a few counts of this clone. The chain recombines TRBV19 with TRBJ2-6; D possibly corresponds to TRBD1 (6 bases). Trimming cost V 4 bases and J 0 bases, with 13 bases left between them. The CDR3 is 17 residues long. In germline, CDR1 is LNHDA, CDR2 SQIVND (reference sequence). CDR3 amino acids: CASSTTGPSSGANVLTF. CDR3 nucleotides: TGTGCCAGTAGTACGACAGGTCCAAGCTCTGGGGCCAACGTCCTGACTTTC.

The chain uses TRBV19 and TRBJ2-1; TRBD1 matches 12 bases. With 10 bases clipped from V and 9 bases from J, the junction kept 10 bases outside the gene matches. Looked up from germline, CDR1 is LNHDA and CDR2 is SQIVND (reference sequence). The CDR3 runs 14 residues. The CDR3 loop reads CATVPGTGGLEQFF. Written as DNA, the CDR3 is TGTGCCACCGTCCCCGGGACAGGGGGCCTTGAGCAGTTCTTC.

This clone turned up a few times. The chain employs TRBV6-6 and TRBJ1-2; D uncertain. This CDR3 region has 17 residues. Germline CDR1 and CDR2: MNHNY and SVGAGI (reference sequence). The V end lost 5 bases, the J end lost 2 bases, and 21 bases lay between the germline ends. CDR3: CASSLPEVGTGNYGYTF. In DNA form, the CDR3 reads TGTGCCAGCAGTCTACCGGAGGTCGGCACCGGAAACTATGGCTACACCTTC.

The rearrangement uses TRBV30 and TRBJ2-1; 13 positions match TRBD2. The CDR3 contains 17 residues. CDR1 and CDR2 (germline): GTSNPN, SVGIG (reference sequence). The trim removed 3 bases at V and 4 bases at J, leaving 9 bases unmatched. The CDR3 region is CAWRQPMGLAGYNEQFF. The CDR3 DNA reads as TGTGCCTGGAGGCAACCCATGGGACTAGCGGGATACAATGAGCAGTTCTTC.

This clone has just one count. The V call is TRBV10-3, the J call TRBJ2-3; TRBD1 is a possible D gene (6 bases). From germline, CDR1 is ENHRY and CDR2 SYGVKD. This CDR3 spans 14 amino acids. Trimming shortened V by 10 bases and J by 0 bases, and 14 bases separated the two germline ends. The CDR3 DNA is TGTGCCACTATGACCGGACAGAGCACAGATACGCAGTATTTT. Its translation: CATMTGQSTDTQYF.

The rearrangement uses TRBV5-6 and TRBJ1-4; the D gene is possibly TRBD1 (6 bases). The CDR3 length is 15 residues. Trimming shortened V by 0 bases and J by 8 bases, and 14 bases separated the two germline ends. Germline V CDR1 and CDR2: SGHDT, YYEEEE. CDR3 DNA sequence: TGTGCCAGCAGCTTGGGCCCAGGGGTAAAGGAAAAACTGTTTTTT. This translates into CASSLGPGVKEKLFF.